This T cell receptor beta chain came from a study of control samples from healthy donors and cancer patients. This CDR3 is built from 14 residues. The germline CDR1 and CDR2 sequences are SGHDT and YYEEEE. Trimming took off 0 bases at V and 2 bases at J, with 9 bases between the two ends. Libraries were prepared by immunoSEQ multiplex PCR; TCRdb keeps only in-frame clonotypes and omits some of them. The sample yields 140,000 to 150,000 clones, about nine tenths seen once. The source material was blood. The source is a man aged 30 to 39 in good health. The chain uses TRBV5-6 and TRBJ2-7, with D perhaps TRBD1 (6 bases). CDR3 DNA: TGTGCCAGCAGCTTGGGGACAGAGACCTACGAGCAGTACTTC. Translation gives CASSLGTETYEQYF.